This T cell receptor (beta chain) is from a study of blood T cell repertoires in COVID-19. Using immunoSEQ multiplex PCR, the repertoire was profiled, and TCRdb retains in-frame clones only, with some absent. The sample lists about 110,000 clones; 84% were seen once. Sequenced material: peripheral blood. This sequence originates from a human donor in a cohort sampled during active COVID-19.

The CDR3 is CASSQASVYTF. The CDR3 bases are TGCGCCAGCAGCCAAGCCAGCGTTTACACCTTC. V and J are TRBV4-1 and TRBJ1-2; the D is unclear. Germline CDR1 is MGHRA and CDR2 is YSYEKL. Trimming left V 1 base short and J 11 bases short, with 8 bases between. The CDR3 consists of 11 residues.